This TCR beta chain was identified during a study of T cells after yellow fever vaccination. On the study more broadly: The authors prepared low-cell-number fractions using SMART-Seq v4 Ultra Low Input. Study-wide results and caveats: The study found a weaker secondary response that peaked faster, day 5 versus 15. Among all clonotypes, a small share was observed in both CD4 and CD8 compartments.

This clonotype was picked up a small number of times. What it binds is unknown. A universal primer site and UMIs were added as TCR cDNA was made by 5'RACE template switching. TCRdb reprocessed the 5' RACE reads with MiXCR, giving one entry per CDR3 protein. The sample lists a few hundred thousand distinct CDR3 sequences, roughly 8.7% occurring once. Trimming took off 0 bases at V and 5 bases at J, with 11 bases between the two ends. This CDR3 contains 14 residues. The germline V gene has CDR1 SGHRS and CDR2 YFSETQ. The sample consisted of PBMCs, taken on the day of the first yellow fever vaccination. The sequence was obtained from a man younger than 35 who received the YFV17D yellow fever vaccine. This chain uses TRBV5-1 with TRBJ2-5; D tentatively fits TRBD1 or TRBD2 (5 bases each). CDR3 sequence: CASSLGIGTETQYF. The CDR3 bases are TGCGCCAGCAGCTTGGGAATAGGGACGGAGACCCAGTACTTC.